The 10 T cell receptor beta chains in this list originate from one sample, sequenced in a study of neurological immune-mediated disorders. TCRdb reanalysed the 5' RACE reads using MiXCR and keeps one entry per CDR3 protein. The sample carries roughly 70,000 distinct CDR3 sequences, around 5.5% recorded once. Specimen: PBMCs. These receptors came from a woman younger than 45 with multiple sclerosis.

This clonotype was seen repeatedly, ten times or more. The chain links TRBV4-2 to TRBJ2-2, with D perhaps TRBD1 or TRBD2 (5 bases each). Germline V gene sequence: CDR1 LGHNA, CDR2 YNFKEQ. V lost 0 bases and J lost 3, with 5 bases in between. CDR3 length: 14 amino acids. The CDR3 sequence: CASSQEGDTGELFF. The CDR3 DNA follows: TGTGCCAGCAGCCAAGAGGGGGACACCGGGGAGCTGTTTTTT.

This clonotype was counted many times. The rearrangement joins TRBV15 to TRBJ2-2, with TRBD2 as a possible D gene (5 bases). Trimming pared 2 bases from V and 2 bases from J, leaving 15 bases between. Germline V lookup: CDR1 LNHNV, CDR2 YYDKDF (reference sequence). The CDR3 runs to 17 residues. The CDR3 loop reads CATSRPKETRNTGELFF. In DNA, the CDR3 is TGTGCCACCAGCAGACCAAAGGAAACTAGAAACACCGGGGAGCTGTTTTTT.

This clonotype was found many times. This chain uses TRBV5-6 with TRBJ1-1, with 7 bases matching TRBD1. Germline V CDR1 and CDR2: SGHDT, YYEEEE. V lost 4 bases, J lost 6 bases, and 9 bases stayed unmatched. This CDR3 is built from 14 residues. The CDR3 is CASSHRGQNAEAFF. The CDR3 DNA sequence: TGTGCCAGCAGCCACAGGGGTCAGAATGCTGAAGCTTTCTTT.

The chain links TRBV14 to TRBJ1-6, with D maybe TRBD1 (5 bases). The germline V gene encodes CDR1 SGHDN and CDR2 FVKESK. The CDR3 is made up of 15 amino acids. With 1 base removed from V and 7 bases from J, the gap between germline ends came to 11 bases. CDR3 bases: TGTGCCAGCAGCCAAGTTCGAAAGGGGAATTCACCCCTCCACTTT. Translating gives CASSQVRKGNSPLHF. The full variable domain, completed using reference TRBV14 and TRBJ1-6, is EAGVTQFPSHSVIEKGQTVTLRCDPISGHDNLYWYRRVMGKEIKFLLHFVKESKQDESGMPNNRFLAERTGGTYSTLKVQPAELEDSGVYFCASSQVRKGNSPLHFGNGTRLTVT.

This clonotype was detected a few times. The chain uses TRBV12-3 or TRBV12-4 and TRBJ1-2, with 7 nucleotides matching TRBD1. Trimming removed 5 bases from V and 7 bases from J; junction bases left unmatched: 13. There are 15 residues in the CDR3. CDR3 amino acids: CASSISGTAVTGYTF. For the CDR3, the DNA is TGTGCCAGCAGTATTTCAGGGACAGCGGTGACTGGCTACACCTTC.

This chain joins TRBV9 and TRBJ1-6; D not resolved. The CDR3 has 15 residues. Trimming took 5 bases from V and 6 from J, leaving 15 bases between them. The germline V gene encodes CDR1 SGDLS and CDR2 YYNGEE. Here the CDR3 reads CASRNPGDPNSPLHF. DNA of the CDR3: TGTGCCAGCAGGAACCCAGGCGACCCTAATTCACCCCTCCACTTT.

This clonotype came up many times. The rearrangement links TRBV29-1 to TRBJ1-2; TRBD1 matches at 9 bases. This CDR3 has 12 residues. V lost 7 bases and J lost 8; bases outside the gene matches: 8. CDR1 and CDR2 from the germline V gene are SQVTM and ANQGSEA. The CDR3 is CSAKQGAEGYTF. CDR3 in DNA: TGCAGCGCCAAACAGGGGGCGGAAGGCTACACCTTC.

This clonotype was found many times. This chain connects TRBV15 to TRBJ1-1; no clear D gene. V was cut by 4 bases and J by 4 bases, with 10 bases left in between. The CDR3 contains 13 residues. Germline V gene data show CDR1 as LNHNV and CDR2 as YYDKDF (reference sequence). In DNA form, the CDR3 reads TGTGCCACCAGCAAAGCTTCCATCACTGAAGCTTTCTTT. It specifies CATSKASITEAFF. The variable domain in full, with the rest retrieved from reference TRBV15 and TRBJ1-1, is DAMVIQNPRYQVTQFGKPVTLSCSQTLNHNVMYWYQQKSSQAPKLLFHYYDKDFNNEADTPDNFQSRRPNTSFCFLDIRSPGLGDTAMYLCATSKASITEAFFGQGTRLTVV.

CDR3 amino acids: CSASGQGSYSPLHF. The CDR3 DNA is TGCAGTGCGTCGGGACAGGGCTCCTATTCACCCCTCCACTTT. The chain employs TRBV20-1 and TRBJ1-6; TRBD1 aligns across 9 bases. After removal of 6 bases from V and 8 bases from J, the junction contained 8 bases not matched to a gene. CDR1 DFQATT and CDR2 SNEGSKA come from the germline V gene (reference sequence). The CDR3 spans 14 residues.

This clonotype was found many times. The chain couples TRBV10-3 to TRBJ1-2; possible D gene TRBD1, 5 bases. V was clipped by 8 bases and J by 2 bases, with 12 bases between them. Germline CDR1 ENHRY, CDR2 SYGVKD. There are 13 residues in the CDR3. CDR3 DNA: TGTGCCATCGGGGCCGTTGTAAACTATGGCTACACCTTC. Encoded protein: CAIGAVVNYGYTF.